This T cell receptor beta chain was retrieved from a study of memory CD4+ T cells and cytomegalovirus serostatus. Overall study results and limits: CD4+ memory repertoires contained about two fifths of the roughly 150 reported CMV TCRbeta sequences.

The V and J ends lost 6 bases and 8 bases, in that order; junction bases with no gene match: 11. This CDR3 comprises 15 residues. Germline CDR1 LNHDA, CDR2 SQIVND (reference sequence). Concerning this clone: The antigen remains undetermined.

Some clones are missing from TCRdb's copy, which holds only in-frame ones; the method was immunoSEQ multiplex PCR. Of 30,000 to 45,000 clones detected, 65% to 80% appear once; the ten largest clones hold roughly 5.2%. Single viable CD3+CD4+CD8-CD45RO+ cells were sorted as the memory CD4+ T cells. Sequences were obtained from memory CD4+ T cells from blood. The chain links TRBV19 to TRBJ2-1; 9 bases are a match to TRBD2. This receptor was identified in an adult in good health and CMV-seropositive. Here the CDR3 reads CASSQVGTSLHEQFF. In DNA, the CDR3 is TGTGCCAGTAGCCAAGTCGGGACTAGCTTGCATGAGCAGTTCTTC. The entire variable domain, with the rest obtained from reference TRBV19 and TRBJ2-1, is as follows: DGGITQSPKYLFRKEGQNVTLSCEQNLNHDAMYWYRQDPGQGLRLIYYSQIVNDFQKGDIAEGYSVSREKKESFPLTVTSAQKNPTAFYLCASSQVGTSLHEQFFGPGTRLTVL.